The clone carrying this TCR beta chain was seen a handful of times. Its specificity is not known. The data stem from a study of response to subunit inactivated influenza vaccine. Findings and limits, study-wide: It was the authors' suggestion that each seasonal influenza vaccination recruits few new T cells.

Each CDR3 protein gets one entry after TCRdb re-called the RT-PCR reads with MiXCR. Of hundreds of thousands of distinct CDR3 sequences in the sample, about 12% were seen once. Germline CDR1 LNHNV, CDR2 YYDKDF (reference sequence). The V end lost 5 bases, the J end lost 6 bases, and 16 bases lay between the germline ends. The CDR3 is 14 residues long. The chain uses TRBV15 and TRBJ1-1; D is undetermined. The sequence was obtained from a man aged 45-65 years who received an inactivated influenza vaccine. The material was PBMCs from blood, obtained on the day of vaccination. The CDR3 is CATSSLKGSAEAFF. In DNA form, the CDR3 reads TGTGCCACCAGCTCCCTCAAGGGTAGCGCTGAAGCTTTCTTT.